The clone carrying this T cell receptor (beta chain) was found a few times. Both 60 Vbeta primers and 13 Jbeta primers went into the PCR. Clones were sequenced by immunoSEQ multiplex PCR, and TCRdb holds only the in-frame ones, with some missing. The table records 95,000 to 150,000 clones, approximately 69% of them present only once. The data derive from a study of cytomegalovirus exposure and HLA in healthy donors. This CDR3 region has 13 residues. The junction had 4 bases not matched to a gene; V was cut back by 9 bases and J by 0 bases. Germline CDR1 is MNHNS and CDR2 is SASEGT. The TCR sequence derives from a man aged 35 to 55 in good health and CMV-seropositive. J is TRBJ1-1 and V is TRBV6-1, with TRBD1 identical over 7 bases. Specimen: PBMCs. CDR3 sequence: CASSGQMNTEAFF. DNA of the CDR3: TGTGCCAGTTCGGGACAGATGAACACTGAAGCTTTCTTT.